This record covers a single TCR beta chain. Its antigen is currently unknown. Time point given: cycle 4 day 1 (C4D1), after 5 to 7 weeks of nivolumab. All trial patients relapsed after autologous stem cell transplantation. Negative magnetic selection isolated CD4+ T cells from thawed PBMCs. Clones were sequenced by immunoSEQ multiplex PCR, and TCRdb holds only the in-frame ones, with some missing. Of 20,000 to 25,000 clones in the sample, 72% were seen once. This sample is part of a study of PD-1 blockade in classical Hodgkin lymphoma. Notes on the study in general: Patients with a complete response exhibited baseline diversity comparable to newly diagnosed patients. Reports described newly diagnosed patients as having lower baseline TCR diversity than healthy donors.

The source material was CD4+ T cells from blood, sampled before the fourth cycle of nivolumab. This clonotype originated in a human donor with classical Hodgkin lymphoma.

The chain's CDR3 is CASSQDGGNLETDTQYF. For the CDR3, the DNA is TGTGCCAGCAGCCAAGATGGGGGGAATCTAGAAACAGATACGCAGTATTTT. This chain connects TRBV4-2 to TRBJ2-3; a possible D gene is TRBD2 (6 bases). The CDR3 is 17 residues long. The germline V gene encodes CDR1 LGHNA and CDR2 YNFKEQ. Trimming removed 0 bases at V and 3 bases at J, with 16 bases between.